These T cell receptor beta chains were read from a single sample in a study of shared T cell receptors in the human thymus. Sequencing used immunoSEQ multiplex PCR; TCRdb keeps in-frame clones, though not all of them. The data contain about 730,000 clones, approximately 85% of them singletons. These data were also reused for a study on human thymus T cells.

The sample taken for sequencing was thymocytes. These receptors were taken from a girl under two years old with a congenital heart defect. Each CDR3 is given with its conserved first and last residue. D genes are given only for firm matches. A row's size may be missing; if present it is once, few, many or a size class.

TRBJ1-6	TRBD1	.	TRBV28	CASSLDQGVESPLHF	TGTGCCAGCAGTTTAGATCAGGGGGTAGAATCCCCCCTCCACTTT
TRBJ2-3	.	.	TRBV29-1	CSVLMGPGSTDTQYF	TGCAGCGTCCTGATGGGCCCAGGGAGCACAGATACGCAGTATTTT
TRBJ1-2	TRBD1	.	TRBV28	CASSLWYRDRGYGYTF	TGTGCCAGCAGTTTATGGTACCGGGACAGGGGCTATGGCTACACCTTC
TRBJ2-7	TRBD1	.	TRBV27	CASSPNTGVGSYEQYF	TGTGCCAGCAGTCCAAACACAGGGGTAGGGTCCTACGAGCAGTACTTC
TRBJ2-5	TRBD2	.	TRBV7-9	CASNLVERGPTPQETQYF	TGTGCCAGCAACTTAGTGGAGCGGGGGCCGACCCCACAAGAGACCCAGTACTTC
TRBJ1-5	.	.	TRBV5-1	CASKQVYGSNQPQHF	TGCGCCAGCAAACAGGTCTACGGTAGCAATCAGCCCCAGCATTTT
TRBJ1-5	.	.	TRBV28	CASTPRGNQPQHF	TGTGCCAGCACACCACGCGGTAATCAGCCCCAGCATTTT
TRBJ1-2	.	.	TRBV5-1	CASSLGLPGHRTTRSGYTF	TGCGCCAGCAGCTTGGGCCTCCCGGGACATCGGACCACCCGTTCTGGTTACACCTTC
TRBJ1-5	TRBD1	.	TRBV12-5	CASGLESGTGGPSNQPQHF	TGTGCTAGTGGTTTGGAATCCGGGACAGGGGGGCCTAGCAATCAGCCCCAGCATTTT
TRBJ1-5	.	once	TRBV28	CASLALKGTFQPQHF	TGTGCCAGCTTAGCCCTAAAAGGCACATTTCAGCCCCAGCATTTT
TRBJ2-1	.	.	TRBV6-1	CASSEAGGHEQFF	TGTGCCAGCAGTGAAGCTGGGGGCCATGAGCAGTTCTTC
TRBJ1-2	TRBD1	.	TRBV2	CASREGQGAYGYTF	TGTGCCAGCAGGGAAGGACAGGGGGCATATGGCTACACCTTC
TRBJ2-7	TRBD1	.	TRBV9	CASSPTGFMAYEQYF	TGTGCCAGCAGCCCGACAGGGTTCATGGCCTACGAGCAGTACTTC
TRBJ2-7	.	few	TRBV10-3	CAISESRGGRKYF	TGTGCCATCAGTGAGTCGAGAGGGGGAAGGAAGTACTTC
TRBJ1-5	.	.	TRBV7-2	CASSLDSSDSNQPQHF	TGTGCCAGCAGCTTAGATTCCAGTGATAGCAATCAGCCCCAGCATTTT
TRBJ2-5	.	.	TRBV15	CATSRQEEETQYF	TGTGCCACCAGCAGACAGGAAGAAGAGACCCAGTACTTC
TRBJ2-5	TRBD2	.	TRBV7-6	CASSLARGTSGALLQETQYF	TGTGCCAGCAGCTTAGCTCGGGGGACTAGCGGGGCGCTCCTCCAAGAGACCCAGTACTTC
TRBJ1-1	.	.	TRBV4-1	CASSRELDRARRTEAFF	TGCGCCAGCAGCCGAGAGTTGGACAGAGCAAGAAGGACTGAAGCTTTCTTT
TRBJ1-2	.	.	TRBV27	CASSSIGKPGTLKRGYGYTF	TGTGCCAGCAGTTCCATCGGTAAACCCGGGACACTCAAACGAGGCTATGGCTACACCTTC
TRBJ2-1	TRBD2	.	TRBV7-2	CASSPPVTSGGAVINEQFF	TGTGCCAGCAGCCCCCCCGTGACTAGCGGGGGGGCGGTGATCAATGAGCAGTTCTTC
TRBJ2-7	.	.	TRBV20-1	CSARGLIEQYF	TGCAGTGCTAGGGGCTTAATAGAGCAGTACTTC
TRBJ1-6	.	.	TRBV11-2	CASSPMGQAVYNSPLHF	TGTGCCAGCAGCCCGATGGGGCAGGCGGTTTATAATTCACCCCTCCACTTT
TRBJ2-2	.	.	TRBV5-1	CASSSRSIPGELFF	TGCGCCAGCAGCTCCCGTAGTATCCCCGGGGAGCTGTTTTTT
TRBJ1-5	.	once	TRBV21-1	CASSKGLGGGYNQPQHF	TGTGCCAGCAGCAAAGGTCTGGGAGGGGGTTACAATCAGCCCCAGCATTTT
TRBJ1-2	.	.	TRBV15	CATSRVGRDLANYGYTF	TGTGCCACCAGCAGAGTTGGGAGGGACTTAGCTAACTATGGCTACACCTTC
TRBJ1-3	.	few	TRBV7-8	CASSLGPPSGNTIYF	TGTGCCAGCAGCTTAGGGCCCCCCTCTGGAAACACCATATATTTT
TRBJ1-1	.	.	TRBV7-9	CASSPRLYTEAFF	TGTGCCAGCAGCCCAAGACTCTACACTGAAGCTTTCTTT
TRBJ1-4	TRBD1	.	TRBV5-1	CASSLITPGQGKEKLFF	TGCGCCAGCAGCTTAATAACCCCGGGACAGGGAAAAGAAAAACTGTTTTTT
TRBJ1-3	.	.	TRBV30	CAWTRPFSLGNTIYF	TGTGCCTGGACTAGACCTTTTAGTTTGGGAAACACCATATATTTT
TRBJ2-5	TRBD2	.	TRBV7-2	CASSPRTSGPETQYF	TGTGCCAGCAGCCCACGGACTAGCGGCCCAGAGACCCAGTACTTC
TRBJ2-2	TRBD1	.	TRBV12-5	CASGYHRQGWTGELFF	TGTGCTAGTGGTTACCACCGACAGGGATGGACCGGGGAGCTGTTTTTT
TRBJ1-5	TRBD1	.	TRBV2	CASSARTGRSNQPQHF	TGTGCCAGCAGTGCCCGGACAGGAAGGAGCAATCAGCCCCAGCATTTT
TRBJ2-7	TRBD1	few	TRBV11-2	CASSLQTGQGVGEQYF	TGTGCCAGCAGCTTACAAACGGGACAGGGGGTAGGCGAGCAGTACTTC
TRBJ1-4	TRBD1	.	TRBV11-2	CASSKRQGRDEKLFF	TGTGCCAGCAGCAAACGACAGGGGAGGGATGAAAAACTGTTTTTT
TRBJ1-2	.	once	TRBV27	CASSLNPLLYGYTF	TGTGCCAGCAGTTTAAATCCCCTTCTTTATGGCTACACCTTC
TRBJ2-3	.	.	TRBV7-2	CASSLLADTQYF	TGTGCCAGCAGCCTATTGGCAGATACGCAGTATTTT
TRBJ2-3	.	.	TRBV5-1	CASSPYRAGATDTQYF	TGCGCCAGCAGCCCGTACAGGGCAGGGGCCACGGATACGCAGTATTTT
TRBJ1-2	TRBD1	.	TRBV13	CASSYDRARGGYTF	TGTGCCAGCAGCTATGACAGGGCAAGAGGTGGCTACACCTTC
TRBJ1-4	TRBD1	.	TRBV5-1	CASSLLNRGREEKLFF	TGCGCCAGCAGCTTACTCAACAGGGGGCGCGAGGAAAAACTGTTTTTT
TRBJ1-1	TRBD1	.	TRBV2	CASSEAPPREEQGTEAFF	TGTGCCAGCAGTGAAGCGCCCCCTAGGGAGGAACAGGGGACTGAAGCTTTCTTT
TRBJ2-7	TRBD2	.	TRBV11-2	CASSLDPSGGAFNEQYF	TGTGCCAGCAGCTTAGATCCTAGCGGGGGGGCCTTCAACGAGCAGTACTTC
TRBJ1-2	.	.	TRBV4-1	CASSQGGEDGYTF	TGCGCCAGCAGCCAAGGGGGGGAGGACGGCTACACCTTC
TRBJ1-6	.	.	TRBV27	CASSFWLYNSPLHF	TGTGCCAGCAGTTTCTGGCTTTATAATTCACCCCTCCACTTT
TRBJ1-2	.	.	TRBV28	CASGMGGLGYGYTF	TGTGCCAGCGGGATGGGGGGGCTTGGATATGGCTACACCTTC
TRBJ1-4	TRBD1	once	TRBV28	CASSSRQGADEKLFF	TGTGCCAGCAGTTCAAGACAGGGGGCGGATGAAAAACTGTTTTTT
TRBJ2-3	.	.	TRBV7-9	CASSFNRSPSTDTQYF	TGTGCCAGCAGCTTTAACAGGAGCCCTAGCACAGATACGCAGTATTTT
TRBJ2-1	.	few	TRBV4-3	CASSLQGYNEQFF	TGCGCCAGCAGCCTACAGGGCTACAATGAGCAGTTCTTC
TRBJ2-4	.	.	TRBV19	CASSLSPASAKNIQYF	TGTGCCAGTAGTCTATCCCCCGCATCCGCCAAAAACATTCAGTACTTC